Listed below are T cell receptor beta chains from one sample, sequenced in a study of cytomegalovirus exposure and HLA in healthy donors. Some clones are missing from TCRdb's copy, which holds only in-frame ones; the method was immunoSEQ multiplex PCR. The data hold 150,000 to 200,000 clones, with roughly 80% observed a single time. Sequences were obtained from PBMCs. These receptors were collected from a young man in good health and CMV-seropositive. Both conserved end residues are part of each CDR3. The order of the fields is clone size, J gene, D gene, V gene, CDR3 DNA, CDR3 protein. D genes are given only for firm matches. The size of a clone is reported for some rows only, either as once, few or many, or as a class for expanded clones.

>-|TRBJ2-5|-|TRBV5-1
TGCGCCAGCAGCCAAGGGCAGGGTTCAAACCAAGAGACCCAGTACTTC
CASSQGQGSNQETQYF
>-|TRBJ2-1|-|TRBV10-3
TGTGCCATCAGGAAGGAGTGGAGTGAGCAGTTCTTC
CAIRKEWSEQFF
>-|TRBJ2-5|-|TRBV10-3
TGTGCCATCAGTGAGTCTTCTAGGAGCGAGACCCAGTACTTC
CAISESSRSETQYF
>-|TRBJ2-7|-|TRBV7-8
TGTGCCAGCAGCTACAGGGATTACCGCGAGCAGTACTTC
CASSYRDYREQYF
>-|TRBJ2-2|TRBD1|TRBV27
TGTGCCAGCAGTTTCGGACAGGGTGGTAACACCGGGGAGCTGTTTTTT
CASSFGQGGNTGELFF
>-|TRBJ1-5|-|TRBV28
TGTGCCAGCAGTGGGAAACAGGGTAATCAGCCCCAGCATTTT
CASSGKQGNQPQHF
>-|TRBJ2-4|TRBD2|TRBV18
TGTGCCAGCTCACCGCCGACTAGCGGGAGGCACATTCAGTACTTC
CASSPPTSGRHIQYF
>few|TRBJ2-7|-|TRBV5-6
TGTGCCAGCAGCTTGGGACACCTCTCCTACGAGCAGTACTTC
CASSLGHLSYEQYF
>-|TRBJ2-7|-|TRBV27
TGTGCCAGCAGTTATTCGGCCGGGGAGAGCGACGAGCAGTACTTC
CASSYSAGESDEQYF
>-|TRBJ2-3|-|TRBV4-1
TGCGCCAGCAGGGACAGTAGCACAGATACGCAGTATTTT
CASRDSSTDTQYF
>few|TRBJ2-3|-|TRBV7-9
TGTGCCAGCAGCCTGACAGATACGCAGTATTTT
CASSLTDTQYF
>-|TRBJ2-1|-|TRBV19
TGTGCCAGTAGCTTTGCGGTAAACAATGAGCAGTTCTTC
CASSFAVNNEQFF
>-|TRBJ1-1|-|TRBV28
TGTGCCAGCAGGGAGACTGAAGCTTTCTTT
CASRETEAFF
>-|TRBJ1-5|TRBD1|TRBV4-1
TGCGCCAGCAGCCAAGATCGAGGACAGGGGCAGCCCCAGCATTTT
CASSQDRGQGQPQHF
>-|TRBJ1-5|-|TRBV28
TGTGCCAGCAGTTCCGCGGTCGCGGCCCCCCAATCGACCCAGCATTTT
CASSSAVAAPQSTQHF
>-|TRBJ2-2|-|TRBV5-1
TGCGCCAGCAGCTTGACAGGGTCAGAGGAGCTGTTTTTT
CASSLTGSEELFF
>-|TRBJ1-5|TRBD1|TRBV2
TGTGCCAGCAGCCCTATGACAGGGATTCATCAGCCCCAGCATTTT
CASSPMTGIHQPQHF
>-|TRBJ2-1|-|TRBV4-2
TGTGCCAGCAGCCCTGGTGAGCGGGCCTTTGATGAGCAGTTCTTC
CASSPGERAFDEQFF
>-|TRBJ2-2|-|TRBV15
TGTGCCACCAGCAGAAGGAGGCAGGGGTCCGCCGGGGAGCTGTTTTTT
CATSRRRQGSAGELFF
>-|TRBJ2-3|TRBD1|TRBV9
TGTGCCAGCAGCGTCCAGGGGGCCTTCACAGATACGCAGTATTTT
CASSVQGAFTDTQYF
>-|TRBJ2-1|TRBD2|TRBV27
TGTGCCAGCAGTTCGAGCGGGAGCCGTGGCGATGAGCAGTTCTTC
CASSSSGSRGDEQFF
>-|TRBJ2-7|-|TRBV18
TGTGCCAGCTCACCCAGCAGGGATCGTGAGCAGTACTTC
CASSPSRDREQYF
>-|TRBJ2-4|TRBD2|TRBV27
TGTGCCAGCAGCCACCGGTTCGGGAGGGAGGCCAAAAACATTCAGTACTTC
CASSHRFGREAKNIQYF
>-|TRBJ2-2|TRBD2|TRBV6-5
TGTGCCAGCAGTTCTCTAGCGGTGGCGAACACCGGGGAGCTGTTTTTT
CASSSLAVANTGELFF
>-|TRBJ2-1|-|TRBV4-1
TGCGCCAGCACCTCCCTGGGGGCTGGTGAGCAGTTCTTC
CASTSLGAGEQFF
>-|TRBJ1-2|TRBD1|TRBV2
TGTGCCAGCAGAGGACAGGGGGTCTATGGCTACACCTTC
CASRGQGVYGYTF
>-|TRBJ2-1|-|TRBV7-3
TGTGCCAGCAGCTCGAACCTGGGCCGCGGGGAGCAGTTCTTC
CASSSNLGRGEQFF
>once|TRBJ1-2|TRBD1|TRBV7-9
TGTGCCAGCAGAATAGACAGGGGTAGCTATGGCTACACCTTC
CASRIDRGSYGYTF
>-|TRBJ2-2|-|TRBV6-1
TGTGCCAGCATGCTATTGTCTACGACCGGGGAGCTGTTTTTT
CASMLLSTTGELFF
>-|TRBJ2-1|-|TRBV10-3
TGTGCCATCAGTGGGGGCGCATCGCCGATCAGTGAGCAGTTCTTC
CAISGGASPISEQFF
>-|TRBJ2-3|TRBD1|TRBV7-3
TGTGCCAGCAGTAGGACAGGCAGCACAGATACGCAGTATTTT
CASSRTGSTDTQYF
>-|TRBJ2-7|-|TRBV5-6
TGTGCCAGCAGCCTCGGACAGTCCTACGAGCAGTACTTC
CASSLGQSYEQYF
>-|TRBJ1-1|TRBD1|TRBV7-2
TGTGCCAGCAGCAGACAGGGGCCTTCGAACACTGAAGCTTTCTTT
CASSRQGPSNTEAFF
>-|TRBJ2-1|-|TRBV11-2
TGTGCCAGCAGCTTGTCAGGGGTTTACAATGAGCAGTTCTTC
CASSLSGVYNEQFF
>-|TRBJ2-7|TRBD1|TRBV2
TGTGCCAGCAGTTTTAAGACAGGGACGGCCTACGAGCAGTACTTC
CASSFKTGTAYEQYF
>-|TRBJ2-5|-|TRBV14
TGTGCCAGCAGCCGTAGGGGAGGAGAGACCCAGTACTTC
CASSRRGGETQYF
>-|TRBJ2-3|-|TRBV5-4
TGTGCCAGCAGCTTGGCCCCGGGGGAATCCGATACGCAGTATTTT
CASSLAPGESDTQYF
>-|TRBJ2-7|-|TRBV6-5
TGTGCCAGCAGTCACCGTGCCGCATACGAGCAGTACTTC
CASSHRAAYEQYF
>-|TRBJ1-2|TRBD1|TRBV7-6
TGTGCCAGCAGCTTACCCGGGACAGGTCTCAACGGCTACACCTTC
CASSLPGTGLNGYTF
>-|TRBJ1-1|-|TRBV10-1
TGCGCCAGCAGTGACAGTATCATGAACACTGAAGCTTTCTTT
CASSDSIMNTEAFF
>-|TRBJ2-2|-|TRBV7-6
TGTGCCAGCAGCTTTGGAGGACCCGGGGAGCTGTTTTTT
CASSFGGPGELFF
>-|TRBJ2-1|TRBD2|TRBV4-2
TGTGCCAGCAGCCAACGTACTGGACTAGCGGGAGAGAACAATGAGCAGTTCTTC
CASSQRTGLAGENNEQFF
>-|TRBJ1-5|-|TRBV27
TGTGCCAGCAGTATCAATAGCAATCAGCCCCAGCATTTT
CASSINSNQPQHF
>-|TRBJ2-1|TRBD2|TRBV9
TGTGCCAGCAGCGTAGCTCCTCTAGCGGGCACCAATGAGCAGTTCTTC
CASSVAPLAGTNEQFF
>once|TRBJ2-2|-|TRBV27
TGTGCCAGCAGTTTATCGCGCCCCACCGGGGAGCTGTTTTTT
CASSLSRPTGELFF
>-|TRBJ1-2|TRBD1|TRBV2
TGTGCCGGACGGACAGGGGGTCAGAGCTACACCTTC
CAGRTGGQSYTF
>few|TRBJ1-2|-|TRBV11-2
TGTGCCAGCAGCGTAGGACAACATGGCTACACCTTC
CASSVGQHGYTF
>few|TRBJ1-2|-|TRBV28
TGTGCCAGCAGCCAGGGGTATGGCTACACCTTC
CASSQGYGYTF
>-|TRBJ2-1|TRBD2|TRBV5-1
TGCGCCAGCGGGGAGGGCCTATACAATGAGCAGTTCTTC
CASGEGLYNEQFF
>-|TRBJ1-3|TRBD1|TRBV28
TGTGCCAGCACTTCGACAGGGAGTAACACCATATATTTT
CASTSTGSNTIYF
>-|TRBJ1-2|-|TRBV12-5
TGTGCTAGTGGTTTGACCCCGAGGGGGGGCTACACCTTC
CASGLTPRGGYTF
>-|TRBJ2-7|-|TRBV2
TGTGCCAGCAGTGGCCTGGGGCAGGTTTCCGAGCAGTACTTC
CASSGLGQVSEQYF
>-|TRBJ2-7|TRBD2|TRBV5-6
TGTGCCAGCGGGAGGGGTTCCTACGAGCAGTACTTC
CASGRGSYEQYF